What follows describes a single T cell receptor (beta chain). In its sample, this clone was seen once. No antigen is known for it. Base qualities are not at hand, and no much larger clone is one base apart. The library was produced with the immunoSEQ multiplex PCR assay. For the multiplex PCR, a mixture combining 60 forward primers for TCR Vbeta segments and 13 reverse primers for TCR Jbeta segments was used. A multiplex PCR assay on genomic DNA amplified the CDR3 region of rearranged TCR beta genes. The Illumina HiSeq System was used to sequence the amplified TCR beta libraries as 87-base-pair reads. In the paper's pipeline: Across the roughly 600 repertoires, a later analysis counted tens of millions of unique TCR beta chains, approximately 10 million of which were shared by at least two donors. To remove PCR and sequencing errors, raw reads were error-corrected and collapsed into unique sequences using a nearest-neighbor algorithm that merged closely related sequences. V, D and J gene segments were assigned by aligning CDR3 sequences to IMGT reference sequences. For a sequence to be retained, at least a six-nucleotide match to both a V gene segment and a J gene segment was required. Rearrangements were called productive when the CDR3 lacked stop codons and stayed in frame with V and J; all others were non-productive. CDR3 was defined by IMGT convention, running from the second conserved V-encoded cysteine to the conserved J-encoded phenylalanine. In an earlier analysis of approximately 500 of the donors, sequences lacking an unambiguous match to a single V gene segment were excluded. An earlier analysis of 500 to 700 of the donors classified V segments as functional when productive rearrangements were above 56.7% and as segregating when the standard deviation between donors was above 5%. A statistical classification framework was developed to diagnose cytomegalovirus status using the catalog of TCR beta chain sequences. V and J gene assignment, in a later analysis, came from comparing TCR nucleotide sequences with IMGT/GENE-DB human TR gene sequences. Using the TCRdist pipeline, a later analysis assigned CDR3 sequences along with most-parsimonious VDJ recombination scenarios. In a later analysis, each TCR beta chain was defined by its CDR3 amino acid sequence together with its V-gene family, and reads lacking a unique V-gene family were excluded. To address suspected cross-contamination and a sequencing artifact, a later analysis removed under 600 highly shared, low-generation-probability nucleotide sequences. For each public chain, a later analysis derived a clonal expansion index from normalized ranks of inferred template counts within each repertoire. In a later analysis, generation probabilities were computed using a VDJ recombination model fitted to out-of-frame rearrangements, and the results were checked against IGoR. In a later analysis, hypergeometric tests were used to score TCR-TCR, TCR-HLA and TCR-CMV co-occurrence, with a repertoire-size bias correction applied to TCR pairs. To estimate false discovery rates, a later analysis permuted the HLA or CMV assignments 20 times. In a later analysis, co-occurring TCRs were grouped using DBSCAN, with TCRdist sequence similarity added in when clustering inside HLA-allele-positive subsets. Repertoires with fewer than 30,000 or more than 120,000 public chains were left out of co-occurrence clustering, as were about five repertoires with anomalous nucleotide sharing. TCRdb's version of the immuneACCESS table is confined to in-frame rearrangements and falls short of the full clone set. An unresolved V gene accounts for under half of the shortfall where checked; the remainder is of unknown origin. V, J and clone size are taken as reported in that table, and D and trimming were inferred from the DNA itself. Counted in this sample were around 200,000 clones; around 84% of them appeared once. Roughly 1.2% of the sample rests with the top ten.

The cohort consisted of approximately 670 healthy bone marrow donors. Cohort members were all nominally healthy when sampled, although unrecorded immune exposures were likely present. The donor tested CMV seropositive, placing the donor among the 310 or so seropositive members of the cohort. A peripheral blood sample was collected from each donor, and TCR beta sequencing was performed on peripheral blood mononuclear cells. The Qiagen DNeasy Blood Extraction Kit was used to extract genomic DNA from the blood cell samples. This specimen comes from a study of cytomegalovirus exposure and HLA in healthy donors (TCRdb year 2017). About the investigation overall: In an earlier analysis of some 550 of the donors, under 300 Gb of sequence data and approximately 100 million unique TCR beta sequences from 150 million to 200 million T cells were reported. To decide whether each TCR beta V gene segment behaved as functional or pseudogenic, an earlier analysis of some 600 of the donors relied on high-throughput TCR beta sequencing. Roughly 300 gigabases of sequencing data and some 85 million unique TCR sequences were included in an early release covering around 650 HLA-typed donors. In a later analysis, previously published TCR beta repertoires from several hundred donors were re-analyzed and high-resolution HLA genotyping was added so that TCR occurrence patterns could be studied. Rather than using new phenotypic data, the later analysis identified candidate immune exposures from TCR beta sequences and from how often those sequences occurred across donors. Both class I and class II loci were covered by HLA typing, at four-digit resolution. Four to six DR-DQ haplotypes were handled as single units for association and clustering, since linkage in the cohort was strong. Along with the roughly 700-subject first cohort, a separate validation cohort of approximately 110 different subjects was used. The genetic ancestry cluster associated with self-reported Caucasian donors included over 65% of the roughly 400 genotyped donors. The number of donors typed differed by locus, with roughly 629-640 for A, B, C, DRB1 and DQB1, roughly 520 for DQA1, 606 for DPA1, and around 460 for DPB1. The study combined high-throughput TCR immunosequencing, statistical association of individual TCRs with disease status, and machine learning to predict cytomegalovirus infection status. Alongside the repertoire data, information on donor age, sex, ethnicity and CMV serostatus was compiled. On average, roughly 240,000 unique TCR beta nucleotide sequences were sequenced per donor among 398 genotyped donors of the cohort, with roughly 18% of those sequences being non-productive. The study profiled the T cell repertoires of around 700 subjects by immunosequencing and related them to cytomegalovirus serostatus. The aim of the study was to test whether cataloging public T cell receptors could identify signatures of past pathogen exposure. Genome-wide SNP genotypes for about 65% of the 666 donors were used in a later genetic analysis, which treated that subset as a discovery cohort. All discovery cohort repertoires had been generated using a single sequencing platform. Paper-wide results and their limitations: Compared with equally common non-associated chains, HLA-associated TCR beta chains in a later analysis were more clonally expanded and had lower generation probabilities. A further reported finding was that TCR beta sequences accurately predicted the HLA-A and HLA-B alleles for most subjects in the first cohort. The authors suggested that the approach could potentially be extended to other disease states and immunological phenotypes. HLA typing was unavailable for some donors at each locus, so association tests used only the typed subset. A later genetic analysis associated a missense DCLRE1C variant with V-gene and J-gene trimming of TCR beta chains, and an independent cohort replicated the association. Around 16 rarely observed V segments, including chromosome 9 orphons, were excluded from the earlier analysis of approximately 600 of the donors because counts were too low. A few of the identified cytomegalovirus-associated TCR beta chains were confirmed in vitro to be specific for cytomegalovirus antigens. According to a later genetic analysis, donors in an Asian-associated ancestry cluster had fewer N-insertions in productive TCRs than the approximately 700-donor mean. According to a later analysis, TCR association rates differed among HLA loci, with DRB1 alleles showing the most associated TCRs and HLA-C alleles showing the fewest. Sequencing depth was assumed to be roughly uniform across donors in the presence/absence analyses, though that assumption may not hold. In a later analysis, several top co-occurrence clusters were reported to appear linked to parvovirus B19, influenza, CMV and Epstein-Barr virus. CMV serostatus was the only immune exposure information available for the cohort. The 87-base-pair reads could not distinguish some IMGT-functional V segments, including TRBV6-2 and TRBV6-3, so those segments were excluded. At a false discovery rate of 0.05, a later analysis linked approximately 18,000 TCR beta sequences to specific HLA alleles. A group of highly shared sequence variants was considered likely to be a technical artifact of the sequencing pipeline. In this cohort, only TCR beta chains were sequenced, and detectable features were limited by the absence of alpha or paired-chain data. Correlated functional status among segregating V segments might reflect linkage disequilibrium, but an unknown experimental factor could not be ruled out. In an earlier analysis of fewer than 750 of the donors, most TCR beta V segments were observed in productive rearrangements about 87% or about 30% of the time, broadly matching IMGT annotations. According to a later analysis, most CMV-associated TCR beta chains appeared to be HLA-restricted, and the HLA associations seemed to be driven largely by CMV exposure. Across donors, most TCR sequences were observed very rarely, whereas some public TCRs were present in many individuals. When HLA alleles, especially DR and DQ, strongly co-occurred, attributing TCR associations to individual alleles was difficult. In both the original and validation cohorts, the classifier was reported to diagnose cytomegalovirus status with high specificity and sensitivity. In the study, some 160 TCR beta chains were listed as associated with cytomegalovirus.

Compared with germline, V lacks 6 bases and J lacks 4 bases; bases without a gene match: 4. Per the germline V gene, MNHEY is the CDR1 and SVGAGI is the CDR2. Its CDR3 holds 13 amino acids, cysteine through phenylalanine. Just the 39-base CDR3 DNA is kept, in frame starting at base 1. The origin of this receptor is a girl aged 2-10 years in good health and CMV-seropositive. Recombination linked TRBV6-5 to TRBJ2-7, and 9 bases in between align with TRBD1. Sequencing used PBMCs. The CDR3 reads as follows: CASRPGTGYEQYF. In nucleotide form, the sequence is TGTGCCAGCAGACCAGGGACAGGGTACGAGCAGTACTTC.